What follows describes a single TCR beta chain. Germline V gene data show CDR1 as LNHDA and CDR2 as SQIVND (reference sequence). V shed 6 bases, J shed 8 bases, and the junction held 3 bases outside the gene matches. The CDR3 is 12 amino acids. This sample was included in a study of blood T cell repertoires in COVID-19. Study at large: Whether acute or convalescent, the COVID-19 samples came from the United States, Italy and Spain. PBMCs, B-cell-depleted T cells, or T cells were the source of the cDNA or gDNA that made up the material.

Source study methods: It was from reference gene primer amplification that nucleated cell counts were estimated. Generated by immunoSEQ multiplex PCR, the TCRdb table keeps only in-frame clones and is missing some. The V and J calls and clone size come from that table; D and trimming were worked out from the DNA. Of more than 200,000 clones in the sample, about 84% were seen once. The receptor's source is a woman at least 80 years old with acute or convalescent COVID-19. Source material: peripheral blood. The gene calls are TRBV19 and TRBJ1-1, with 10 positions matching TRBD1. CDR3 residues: CASRGQGSEAFF. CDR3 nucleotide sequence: TGTGCCAGTAGGGGACAGGGGTCCGAAGCTTTCTTT.